Presented here are 6 T cell receptor beta chains from one specimen sequenced in a study of cytomegalovirus exposure and HLA in healthy donors. With 60 Vbeta and 13 Jbeta primers, the PCR was carried out. Data came from immunoSEQ multiplex PCR; TCRdb stores just in-frame clones and leaves some out. The profile shows 120,000 to 150,000 clones, around 65% of them singletons. The sample consisted of PBMCs. These receptors originate from a male donor in good health and CMV-seronegative.

The rearrangement links TRBV6-6 to TRBJ1-6, with 7 positions matching TRBD1. CDR1 MNHNY and CDR2 SVGAGI come from the germline V gene (reference sequence). V lost 5 bases to trimming and J lost 5 bases; unmatched junction nucleotides: 6. The CDR3 runs 15 residues. The CDR3 reads CASSTPGTDNSPLHF. DNA for the CDR3: TGTGCCAGCAGTACTCCCGGGACAGATAATTCACCCCTCCACTTT.

J is TRBJ2-7 and V is TRBV5-8; TRBD1 is a possible D gene (5 bases). Germline V gene sequence: CDR1 SGHTS, CDR2 YDEGEE. This CDR3 is 13 amino acids long. Trimming pared 0 bases from V and 2 bases from J, leaving 6 bases between. The CDR3: CASSLGTPYEQYF. DNA for the CDR3: TGTGCCAGCAGCTTGGGGACACCCTACGAGCAGTACTTC.

This clone has just a few counts. The rearrangement joins TRBV18 to TRBJ1-1; 10 bases align to TRBD1. V shed 6 bases and J 5 bases; nucleotides not matched to a gene: 9. Germline assignment: CDR1 KGHSH and CDR2 LQKENI. The CDR3 extends over 15 amino acids. The CDR3 DNA is TGTGCCAGCTCCTCCGAGACAGGGGGCTTTACTGAAGCTTTCTTT. Residues: CASSSETGGFTEAFF.

This clone has just one count. The chain joins TRBV5-1 to TRBJ2-3; 9 bases align to TRBD1. CDR3 length: 16 amino acids. The germline V gene has CDR1 SGHRS and CDR2 YFSETQ. Trimming cost V 3 bases and J 1 base; bases outside gene matches: 6. CDR3 nucleotides: TGCGCCAGCAGCTCCAATACAGGGGGCGGCACAGATACGCAGTATTTT. Translation: CASSSNTGGGTDTQYF.

This sequence joins TRBV5-1 and TRBJ2-2, with D possibly matching TRBD1 (6 bases). Germline V gene sequence: CDR1 SGHRS, CDR2 YFSETQ. The V end lost 4 bases, the J end lost 1 base, and 14 bases lay between the germline ends. CDR3 length equals 16 residues. In nucleotides, the CDR3 is TGCGCCAGCAGCGCATCCGGGACACTGAACACCGGGGAGCTGTTTTTT. This translates into CASSASGTLNTGELFF.

The chain has TRBV5-4 and TRBJ2-7; D might be TRBD1 (5 bases). This CDR3 is built from 15 residues. The germline CDR1 and CDR2 sequences are SGHNT and YYREEE (reference sequence). V gave up 4 bases and J gave up 3 bases, with 17 bases separating them. The CDR3 DNA reads TGTGCCAGCAGCCCTGTACAGGCGGCCAGCTACGAGCAGTACTTC. This sequence encodes CASSPVQAASYEQYF. Looking up the rest from reference TRBV5-4 and TRBJ2-7 gives the full variable domain: ETGVTQSPTHLIKTRGQQVTLRCSSQSGHNTVSWYQQALGQGPQFIFQYYREEENGRGNFPPRFSGLQFPNYSSELNVNALELDDSALYLCASSPVQAASYEQYFGPGTRLTVT.